A selection of T cell receptor beta chains follows, all from one sample in a study of cytomegalovirus exposure and HLA in healthy donors. Clones were sequenced by immunoSEQ multiplex PCR, and TCRdb holds only the in-frame ones, with some missing. The table includes some 150,000 clones, about 86% detected once. What was sequenced was PBMCs. These receptors all come from a woman in her twenties or thirties in good health and CMV-seronegative. Each CDR3 is given with its conserved first and last residue. The order of the fields is clone size, V gene, D gene, J gene, CDR3 DNA, CDR3 protein. A D gene is named only where the DNA matches it firmly. Clone size, where shown, is once, few, many, or a class for clones that have expanded.

clone size: .; V gene: TRBV6-6; D gene: .; J gene: TRBJ2-5; CDR3 DNA: TGTGCCAGCAGCCCGGGAACCTCACTACTCCAAGAGACCCAGTACTTC; CDR3 protein: CASSPGTSLLQETQYF
clone size: few; V gene: TRBV6-1; D gene: TRBD1; J gene: TRBJ2-7; CDR3 DNA: TGTGCCAGCTGGAGGACAGGAAGCTCCTACGAGCAGTACTTC; CDR3 protein: CASWRTGSSYEQYF
clone size: .; V gene: TRBV2; D gene: TRBD2; J gene: TRBJ2-3; CDR3 DNA: TGTGCCACCCACCTGGGGGAGCGGGGGTGGAGAGATACGCAGTATTTT; CDR3 protein: CATHLGERGWRDTQYF
clone size: .; V gene: TRBV27; D gene: TRBD2; J gene: TRBJ2-3; CDR3 DNA: TGTGCCAGCAGCCGAGGGGGGGGGCTAGCGGGAACAGATACGCAGTATTTT; CDR3 protein: CASSRGGGLAGTDTQYF
clone size: .; V gene: TRBV4-1; D gene: TRBD1; J gene: TRBJ1-6; CDR3 DNA: TGCGCCAGCAGCCAAGGGGCCCGGACAGGGGTCTTCCTCCACTTT; CDR3 protein: CASSQGARTGVFLHF
clone size: .; V gene: TRBV2; D gene: .; J gene: TRBJ2-2; CDR3 DNA: TGTGCCAGCAGACCAGAGGCGACCCGCACCGGGGAGCTGTTTTTT; CDR3 protein: CASRPEATRTGELFF
clone size: .; V gene: TRBV9; D gene: .; J gene: TRBJ2-7; CDR3 DNA: TGTGCCAGCAGCGTACGGGGTTACGGGGACGAGCAGTACTTC; CDR3 protein: CASSVRGYGDEQYF
clone size: .; V gene: TRBV7-2; D gene: .; J gene: TRBJ1-2; CDR3 DNA: TGTGCCAGCAGCTTAGGCCAGGCCAGAGGCTACACCTTC; CDR3 protein: CASSLGQARGYTF
clone size: few; V gene: TRBV2; D gene: .; J gene: TRBJ1-5; CDR3 DNA: TGTGCCAGCAGCGCCAGGATGGAGCCCCAGCATTTT; CDR3 protein: CASSARMEPQHF
clone size: .; V gene: TRBV11-2; D gene: .; J gene: TRBJ2-7; CDR3 DNA: TGTGCCAGCAGCTTAGCGTCCTCCCGGGGATCATACTACGAGCAGTACTTC; CDR3 protein: CASSLASSRGSYYEQYF
clone size: .; V gene: TRBV4-3; D gene: TRBD1; J gene: TRBJ2-7; CDR3 DNA: TGCGCCAGCAGCCAGGGGACAGTATACGAGCAGTACTTC; CDR3 protein: CASSQGTVYEQYF
clone size: .; V gene: TRBV6-1; D gene: TRBD1; J gene: TRBJ1-5; CDR3 DNA: TGTGCCAGCAGTGATGGACAGGGCCATAGCAATCAGCCCCAGCATTTT; CDR3 protein: CASSDGQGHSNQPQHF
clone size: few; V gene: TRBV18; D gene: .; J gene: TRBJ1-2; CDR3 DNA: TGTGCCAGCTCACCACCGACAGACTACTATGGCTACACCTTC; CDR3 protein: CASSPPTDYYGYTF
clone size: once; V gene: TRBV29-1; D gene: TRBD2; J gene: TRBJ2-1; CDR3 DNA: TGCAGCGTTGGTATGATAGCGGGGGGGGGTGAGCAGTTCTTC; CDR3 protein: CSVGMIAGGGEQFF
clone size: .; V gene: TRBV12-1; D gene: .; J gene: TRBJ1-6; CDR3 DNA: TGTGCCAGCAGCCATAGGACAGGGTGGAATTCACCCCTCCACTTT; CDR3 protein: CASSHRTGWNSPLHF
clone size: once; V gene: TRBV27; D gene: TRBD1; J gene: TRBJ2-7; CDR3 DNA: TGTGCCAGCAGTTCGACAGGGATTGCCGAGCAGTACTTC; CDR3 protein: CASSSTGIAEQYF
clone size: .; V gene: TRBV19; D gene: TRBD2; J gene: TRBJ2-7; CDR3 DNA: TGTGCCAGTAGTAACGGGGGGTCCTACGAGCAGTACTTC; CDR3 protein: CASSNGGSYEQYF
clone size: .; V gene: TRBV6-1; D gene: .; J gene: TRBJ1-2; CDR3 DNA: TGTGCCAGCAATCGGGGGGGCGCTTGGGGCTACACCTTC; CDR3 protein: CASNRGGAWGYTF
clone size: once; V gene: TRBV5-1; D gene: TRBD2; J gene: TRBJ2-1; CDR3 DNA: TGCGCCAGCAGCCCCGGACTAGGGATCTACAATGAGCAGTTCTTC; CDR3 protein: CASSPGLGIYNEQFF
clone size: .; V gene: TRBV5-1; D gene: .; J gene: TRBJ2-3; CDR3 DNA: TGCGCCAGCAGCTTGCTCGGGAGAGCTAGCACAGATACGCAGTATTTT; CDR3 protein: CASSLLGRASTDTQYF
clone size: .; V gene: TRBV5-1; D gene: TRBD1; J gene: TRBJ1-1; CDR3 DNA: TGCGCCAGCAGCCTCACAGGGGGTTGGAACACTGAAGCTTTCTTT; CDR3 protein: CASSLTGGWNTEAFF
clone size: .; V gene: TRBV7-9; D gene: .; J gene: TRBJ2-7; CDR3 DNA: TGTGCCAGCAGCTCTCCCCGGGACTCCAGCTCCTACGAGCAGTACTTC; CDR3 protein: CASSSPRDSSSYEQYF
clone size: few; V gene: TRBV6-1; D gene: .; J gene: TRBJ1-2; CDR3 DNA: TGTGCCAGCAGTGGGGCCACAGTACGATTCTATGGCTACACCTTC; CDR3 protein: CASSGATVRFYGYTF
clone size: .; V gene: TRBV10-3; D gene: .; J gene: TRBJ1-1; CDR3 DNA: TGTGCCATCAGTGAGCAGGGCAGGGTCCTCTTT; CDR3 protein: CAISEQGRVLF
clone size: once; V gene: TRBV4-1; D gene: .; J gene: TRBJ1-4; CDR3 DNA: TGCGCCAGCAGCCAACCCCAAGAAAAACTGTTTTTT; CDR3 protein: CASSQPQEKLFF
clone size: .; V gene: TRBV15; D gene: .; J gene: TRBJ1-1; CDR3 DNA: TGTGCCACCAGCAGAGACAGGGCCTACACTGAAGCTTTCTTT; CDR3 protein: CATSRDRAYTEAFF
clone size: .; V gene: TRBV27; D gene: .; J gene: TRBJ2-7; CDR3 DNA: TGTGCCAGCAGCCTCACCGATACCGGGTACGAGCAGTACTTC; CDR3 protein: CASSLTDTGYEQYF
clone size: .; V gene: TRBV4-1; D gene: .; J gene: TRBJ1-2; CDR3 DNA: TGCGCCAGCAGCCCGGAGAAGGGGCTCTCTAACTATGGCTACACCTTC; CDR3 protein: CASSPEKGLSNYGYTF
clone size: .; V gene: TRBV30; D gene: .; J gene: TRBJ2-7; CDR3 DNA: TGTGCCTGGATTCCCAGGGGGAGTAGCCGACGGGGGACCTACGAGCAGTACTTC; CDR3 protein: CAWIPRGSSRRGTYEQYF
clone size: .; V gene: TRBV18; D gene: .; J gene: TRBJ2-2; CDR3 DNA: TGTGCCAGCTCACCCACAGGGATCCCGAACACCGGGGAGCTGTTTTTT; CDR3 protein: CASSPTGIPNTGELFF
clone size: once; V gene: TRBV5-6; D gene: TRBD2; J gene: TRBJ2-2; CDR3 DNA: TGTGCCAGCAGCCTAGGACTAGCGGGGCTCACCGGGGAGCTGTTTTTT; CDR3 protein: CASSLGLAGLTGELFF
clone size: .; V gene: TRBV5-1; D gene: TRBD2; J gene: TRBJ2-1; CDR3 DNA: TGCGCCAGCAGCCCCCGACTAGCGGGGGGATCCGTGACCTACAATGAGCAGTTCTTC; CDR3 protein: CASSPRLAGGSVTYNEQFF
clone size: .; V gene: TRBV12-5; D gene: TRBD2; J gene: TRBJ2-3; CDR3 DNA: TGTGCTAGTGGTTCCGGGGGGTTCACAGATACGCAGTATTTT; CDR3 protein: CASGSGGFTDTQYF
clone size: few; V gene: TRBV10-3; D gene: TRBD1; J gene: TRBJ1-6; CDR3 DNA: TGTGCCATCAGTGAGTCGGACAGGGCCCCCTGGATGGCCCTCCACTTT; CDR3 protein: CAISESDRAPWMALHF
clone size: once; V gene: TRBV11-2; D gene: TRBD1; J gene: TRBJ2-2; CDR3 DNA: TGTGCCAGCACTAACAGGGGTGGGGCCGGGGAGCTGTTTTTT; CDR3 protein: CASTNRGGAGELFF
clone size: .; V gene: TRBV5-4; D gene: TRBD1; J gene: TRBJ1-1; CDR3 DNA: TGTGCCAGCAGCGGGACAGCCCCTTGGGGTACTGAAGCTTTCTTT; CDR3 protein: CASSGTAPWGTEAFF
clone size: .; V gene: TRBV7-8; D gene: TRBD1; J gene: TRBJ2-7; CDR3 DNA: TGTGCCAGCAGCTTAGGGACAGGGGCGTTCTACGAGCAGTACTTC; CDR3 protein: CASSLGTGAFYEQYF
clone size: .; V gene: TRBV7-7; D gene: .; J gene: TRBJ2-5; CDR3 DNA: TGTGCTAGCAGCCCGTCCCGGGATAGACAAGAGACCCAGTACTTC; CDR3 protein: CASSPSRDRQETQYF
clone size: .; V gene: TRBV11-2; D gene: .; J gene: TRBJ1-3; CDR3 DNA: TGTGCCAGCAGCAAGGAGGCGGGCAGGCCAACAAGCTCTGGAAACACCATATATTTT; CDR3 protein: CASSKEAGRPTSSGNTIYF
clone size: .; V gene: TRBV9; D gene: TRBD1; J gene: TRBJ1-2; CDR3 DNA: TGTGCCAGCAGCCCGACTGGGACAGTAACTTCGGATGGCTACACCTTC; CDR3 protein: CASSPTGTVTSDGYTF
clone size: .; V gene: TRBV18; D gene: .; J gene: TRBJ2-1; CDR3 DNA: TGTGCCAGCTCACCGCTGGGACTCGACGAGCAGTTCTTC; CDR3 protein: CASSPLGLDEQFF
clone size: .; V gene: TRBV6-1; D gene: .; J gene: TRBJ1-4; CDR3 DNA: TGTGCCAGCAGGGGGGCCGGGGCAGCTAATGAAAAACTGTTTTTT; CDR3 protein: CASRGAGAANEKLFF
clone size: .; V gene: TRBV10-1; D gene: TRBD1; J gene: TRBJ1-2; CDR3 DNA: TGCGCCAGCAGCCCGGACAGGGGGAACTATGGCTACACCTTC; CDR3 protein: CASSPDRGNYGYTF
clone size: .; V gene: TRBV6-1; D gene: .; J gene: TRBJ2-1; CDR3 DNA: TGTGCCAGCTTCGGGGGGCCATCCAATGAGCAGTTCTTC; CDR3 protein: CASFGGPSNEQFF
clone size: .; V gene: TRBV15; D gene: .; J gene: TRBJ2-7; CDR3 DNA: TGTGCCACCAGCAGAGTCCGGGATGCGGACGAGCAGTACTTC; CDR3 protein: CATSRVRDADEQYF
clone size: .; V gene: TRBV7-6; D gene: TRBD1; J gene: TRBJ2-5; CDR3 DNA: TGTGCCAGCAGCCCTGGGACAGGGCCCCAAGAGACCCAGTACTTC; CDR3 protein: CASSPGTGPQETQYF
clone size: .; V gene: TRBV4-1; D gene: TRBD2; J gene: TRBJ2-5; CDR3 DNA: TGCGCCAGCAGCCAACCCTCTAGCGGATTAGTGGACCAGTACTTC; CDR3 protein: CASSQPSSGLVDQYF
clone size: .; V gene: TRBV29-1; D gene: TRBD1; J gene: TRBJ2-1; CDR3 DNA: TGCAGCGTTGATGGGGGGTTTGGGACAGGTGCCTACAATGAGCAGTTCTTC; CDR3 protein: CSVDGGFGTGAYNEQFF
clone size: .; V gene: TRBV5-4; D gene: TRBD1; J gene: TRBJ1-6; CDR3 DNA: TGTGCCAGCAGCAATCCGACAGGGGCGAATTCACCCCTCCACTTT; CDR3 protein: CASSNPTGANSPLHF
clone size: .; V gene: TRBV4-1; D gene: TRBD1; J gene: TRBJ1-4; CDR3 DNA: TGCGCCAGCAACCACCGGACAGGCGGAAATGAAAAACTGTTTTTT; CDR3 protein: CASNHRTGGNEKLFF
clone size: .; V gene: TRBV30; D gene: TRBD1; J gene: TRBJ1-2; CDR3 DNA: TGTGCCTGGAGTGTTAGTAGACAGGGCAACTATGGCTACACCTTC; CDR3 protein: CAWSVSRQGNYGYTF